This TCR beta chain is drawn from a study of T cell responses to AZD1222 COVID-19 vaccine. Points from the study as a whole: In a largely white British group with more females than males, clonal diversity was possibly underestimated.

Second doses that came at about 4 or about 12 weeks were put together. As to this clone: What it binds is not known.

Germline values: CDR1 SGHTA, CDR2 FQGNSA. The CDR3 runs 16 residues. V lost 5 bases, J lost 0 bases, and 15 bases lay in between. Measured with immunoSEQ multiplex PCR; TCRdb has only the in-frame clones, and not every one. The repertoire consists of some 200,000 clones, with roughly nine tenths occurring once and the leading ten covering more than 1.5%. Sequenced here: peripheral blood, sampled 28 days after the second AZD1222 dose. This TCR was recovered from an adult who received the AZD1222 COVID-19 vaccine. This rearrangement joins TRBV7-2 to TRBJ2-3; perhaps TRBD1 as D (6 bases). Written as DNA, the CDR3 is TGTGCCAGCAGCACCGCCGGGACATTGAGCACAGATACGCAGTATTTT. Translated: CASSTAGTLSTDTQYF.